This TCR beta chain originates from a study of blood T cell repertoires in COVID-19. The protocol was immunoSEQ multiplex PCR, while the TCRdb copy is restricted to in-frame clones and leaves out a portion. Altogether roughly 220,000 clones are present, about 85% being singletons, with the ten largest covering 2.9%. Germline V gives CDR1 LGHDT, CDR2 YNNKEL (reference sequence). The CDR3 spans 15 residues. The ends lost 5 bases at V and 3 bases at J; junction bases unmatched: 8. The chain employs TRBV3-1 (or the pseudogene TRBV3-2) and TRBJ2-5; 8 nucleotides line up with TRBD2. The sample consisted of peripheral blood. This clonotype originated in a man over 45 who had recovered from COVID-19. The CDR3 DNA follows: TGTGCCAGCAGCGTCGGAACTAGCGGAGAAGAGACCCAGTACTTC. It codes for CASSVGTSGEETQYF.